Below are 19 T cell receptor beta chains sequenced from a single sample in a study of shared clonotypes between healthy human individuals. Generated by immunoSEQ multiplex PCR, the TCRdb table keeps only in-frame clones and is missing some. The table includes about 1.1 million clones, 70% to 85% detected once. The sequenced sample consisted of memory CD4+ T cells from PBMCs. Sample subset: CD45RA-negative fraction. These receptors were obtained from a man aged 18 to 30 in good health. Some clones in this sample may be carry-over from other donors' samples.

This clone showed up just a few times. This sequence joins TRBV5-6 and TRBJ2-5; D unresolved. Trimming cost V 0 bases and J 5 bases, with 11 bases left between them. The CDR3 extends over 14 amino acids. The germline gives CDR1 SGHDT, CDR2 YYEEEE. The CDR3 reads CASSLAAATETQYF. Written as DNA, the CDR3 is TGTGCCAGCAGCTTGGCGGCAGCGACGGAGACCCAGTACTTC.

The V call is TRBV11-2, the J call TRBJ2-7; D not certain. Per germline, CDR1 SGHAT and CDR2 FQNNGV. This CDR3 has 12 amino acids. The V gene lost 5 bases and the J gene lost 5 bases, with 10 bases spanning the gap. Written as DNA, the CDR3 is TGTGCCAGCAGCAACTACTGGGACGAGCAGTACTTC. It codes for CASSNYWDEQYF. The whole variable domain, remainder taken from reference TRBV11-2 and TRBJ2-7, is EAGVAQSPRYKIIEKRQSVAFWCNPISGHATLYWYQQILGQGPKLLIQFQNNGVVDDSQLPKDRFSAERLKGVDSTLKIQPAKLEDSAVYLCASSNYWDEQYFGPGTRLTVT.

The rearrangement joins TRBV11-3 to TRBJ2-2; D unresolved. Trimming left V 0 bases short and J 9 bases short, with 11 bases between. The CDR3 is 14 residues long. The V gene's germline CDR1 is SGHNT and CDR2 YENEEA. The CDR3 here is CASSLDNSRRELFF. Written as DNA, the CDR3 is TGTGCCAGCAGCTTAGATAATTCGCGGAGGGAGCTGTTTTTT. Based on the CDR3 plus reference TRBV11-3 and TRBJ2-2, the full variable domain is EAGVVQSPRYKIIEKKQPVAFWCNPISGHNTLYWYLQNLGQGPELLIRYENEEAVDDSQLPKDRFSAERLKGVDSTLKIQPAELGDSAVYLCASSLDNSRRELFFGEGSRLTVL.

This clone was found once. This chain connects TRBV29-1 to TRBJ2-1; TRBD2 aligns across 14 bases. The germline gives CDR1 SQVTM, CDR2 ANQGSEA. The CDR3 loop spans 16 amino acids. V was pared by 6 bases and J by 8 bases, with 12 bases of the junction left unmatched. The CDR3, as DNA: TGCAGCGTCGGTGAGATGACTAGCGGGAGGGCCTATGAGCAGTTCTTC. This sequence encodes CSVGEMTSGRAYEQFF.

The chain is built from TRBV6-1 and TRBJ1-5, with D possibly matching TRBD1 (5 bases). The CDR3 extends over 16 amino acids. CDR1 and CDR2 (germline): MNHNS, SASEGT. Trimming cost V 3 bases and J 4 bases, with 16 bases left between them. CDR3 sequence: CASSEVEAGPNQPQHF. The CDR3 DNA is TGTGCCAGCAGTGAGGTCGAGGCGGGGCCTAATCAGCCCCAGCATTTT.

The V and J genes are TRBV7-9 and TRBJ1-2; TRBD1 aligns across 8 bases. CDR3 length equals 16 residues. The V and J ends lost 1 base and 0 bases, in that order; junction bases with no gene match: 4. Germline lookup yields CDR1 SEHNR and CDR2 FQNEAQ (reference sequence). DNA of the CDR3: TGTGCCAGCAGCTTAGGGACAGGGAGGACTAACTATGGCTACACCTTC. Protein sequence: CASSLGTGRTNYGYTF.

The V gene is TRBV27, the J gene TRBJ2-1, with 7 nucleotides matching TRBD1. The CDR3 length is 16 residues. Per germline, CDR1 MNHEY and CDR2 SMNVEV (reference sequence). After removal of 2 bases from V and 0 bases from J, the junction contained 4 bases not matched to a gene. For the CDR3, the DNA is TGTGCCAGCAGTTTACGACAGGGCAGCTCCTACAATGAGCAGTTCTTC. It encodes CASSLRQGSSYNEQFF.

V is TRBV6-1 and J is TRBJ2-7; D may be TRBD2 (6 bases). The germline gives CDR1 MNHNS, CDR2 SASEGT. The V gene lost 6 bases and the J gene lost 2 bases, with 14 bases spanning the gap. The CDR3 contains 14 residues. CDR3 loop: CASRRDPYPYEQYF. DNA for the CDR3: TGTGCCAGCAGGCGGGATCCCTATCCCTACGAGCAGTACTTC.

This chain joins TRBV10-1 and TRBJ2-7, with 14 bases that match TRBD2. The CDR3 consists of 16 residues. CDR1 and CDR2 from the germline V gene are WNHNN and SYGVQD (reference sequence). The V and J ends lost 10 bases and 5 bases, in that order; junction bases with no gene match: 13. Written as DNA, the CDR3 is TGCGCCAACTTCAGGGACGGGACTAGCGGGAGACACGAGCAGTACTTC. It encodes CANFRDGTSGRHEQYF.

The V call is TRBV2, the J call TRBJ1-4, with 8 bases matching TRBD1. The junction had 7 bases not matched to a gene; V was cut back by 6 bases and J by 4 bases. The CDR3 length is 15 residues. Per germline, CDR1 SNHLY and CDR2 FYNNEI. As DNA, the CDR3 is TGTGCCAGCAGCGAGAGGACAGGGATTAATGAAAAACTGTTTTTT. Translating it yields CASSERTGINEKLFF.

The chain is built from TRBV4-1 and TRBJ2-2; D is uncertain. CDR3 length equals 14 residues. The germline CDR1 and CDR2 sequences are MGHRA and YSYEKL. With 4 bases removed from V and 6 bases from J, the gap between germline ends came to 12 bases. CDR3 DNA: TGCGCCAGCAGCCCCTTTACTCGCTCCGGGGAGCTGTTTTTT. It yields the protein CASSPFTRSGELFF.

This clone showed up just a few times. The gene calls are TRBV4-1 and TRBJ2-5; D is tentatively TRBD1 or TRBD2 (5 bases each). Matching the DNA end better, TRBJ2-7 makes the J call doubtful. Per germline, CDR1 MGHRA and CDR2 YSYEKL. CDR3 size: 13 residues. DNA for the CDR3: TGCGCCAGTTCCCGGGACCCAACCTACGAGCAGTACTTC. It codes for CASSRDPTYEQYF.

The gene calls are TRBV2 and TRBJ2-5; TRBD1 aligns across 9 bases. The trim removed 7 bases at V and 6 bases at J, leaving 6 bases unmatched. The length of the CDR3 is 13 residues. CDR1 SNHLY and CDR2 FYNNEI come from the germline V gene. DNA for the CDR3: TGTGCCAGCAACCGGGACAGGGTGAAGACCCAGTACTTC. As protein: CASNRDRVKTQYF.

CDR3 coding DNA: TGTGCCAGCAGTCCGACAGGGGGAAATCAGCCCCAGCATTTT. As protein: CASSPTGGNQPQHF. The rearrangement links TRBV6-5 to TRBJ1-5; 9 bases map to TRBD1. CDR1 is MNHEY and CDR2 is SVGAGI in the germline V gene. The V gene end was trimmed by 5 bases and the J gene end by 4 bases; junction bases not matched to a gene: 3. CDR3 size: 14 residues.

J is TRBJ2-3 and V is TRBV4-3; D possibly matches TRBD1 or TRBD2 (5 bases each). Germline CDR1 is LGHNA and CDR2 is YSLEER. The CDR3 spans 14 residues. V gave up 4 bases and J gave up 2 bases, with 10 bases separating them. The CDR3 bases are TGCGCCAGCAGCCTCGGGGCTACCACAGATACGCAGTATTTT. It encodes CASSLGATTDTQYF.

V and J are TRBV7-8 and TRBJ1-2, with a tentative D call TRBD1 (5 bases). There are 13 residues in the CDR3. Trimming cost V 7 bases and J 14 bases, with 23 bases left between them. Germline CDR1 and CDR2: SGHVS and FQNEAQ. The CDR3 loop is CASTDGAGRRWTF. CDR3 bases: TGTGCCAGCACCGATGGGGCAGGCAGACGTTGGACCTTC.

The rearrangement links TRBV25-1 to TRBJ1-6; TRBD1 might be the D (5 bases). The CDR3 extends over 13 amino acids. CDR1 and CDR2 (germline): MGHDK, SYGVNS. Trimming left V 6 bases short and J 8 bases short, with 11 bases between. The chain's CDR3 is CASRWGRDSPLHF. The CDR3, as DNA: TGTGCCAGCAGGTGGGGGAGGGATTCACCCCTCCACTTT.

This chain joins TRBV28 and TRBJ2-1; D might be TRBD1 or TRBD2, each matching 6 bases. The CDR3 extends over 15 amino acids. Germline lookup yields CDR1 MDHEN and CDR2 SYDVKM. Trimming pared 11 bases from V and 4 bases from J, leaving 21 bases between. The CDR3 loop is CACRLGGLGYNEQFF. Here the CDR3 DNA reads TGTGCCTGCCGCCTGGGGGGCCTGGGGTACAATGAGCAGTTCTTC. Full variable domain (missing parts from reference TRBV28 and TRBJ2-1): DVKVTQSSRYLVKRTGEKVFLECVQDMDHENMFWYRQDPGLGLRLIYFSYDVKMKEKGDIPEGYSVSREKKERFSLILESASTNQTSMYLCACRLGGLGYNEQFFGPGTRLTVL.

V and J are TRBV15 and TRBJ2-1, with a weak D call TRBD1 (6 bases). The CDR3 loop spans 14 amino acids. CDR1 and CDR2 from the germline V gene are LNHNV and YYDKDF (reference sequence). V was cut by 3 bases and J by 6 bases, with 12 bases left in between. Written as DNA, the CDR3 is TGTGCCACCAGCAGGACAGGTTATGGCAATGAGCAGTTCTTC. Translated, it gives CATSRTGYGNEQFF.